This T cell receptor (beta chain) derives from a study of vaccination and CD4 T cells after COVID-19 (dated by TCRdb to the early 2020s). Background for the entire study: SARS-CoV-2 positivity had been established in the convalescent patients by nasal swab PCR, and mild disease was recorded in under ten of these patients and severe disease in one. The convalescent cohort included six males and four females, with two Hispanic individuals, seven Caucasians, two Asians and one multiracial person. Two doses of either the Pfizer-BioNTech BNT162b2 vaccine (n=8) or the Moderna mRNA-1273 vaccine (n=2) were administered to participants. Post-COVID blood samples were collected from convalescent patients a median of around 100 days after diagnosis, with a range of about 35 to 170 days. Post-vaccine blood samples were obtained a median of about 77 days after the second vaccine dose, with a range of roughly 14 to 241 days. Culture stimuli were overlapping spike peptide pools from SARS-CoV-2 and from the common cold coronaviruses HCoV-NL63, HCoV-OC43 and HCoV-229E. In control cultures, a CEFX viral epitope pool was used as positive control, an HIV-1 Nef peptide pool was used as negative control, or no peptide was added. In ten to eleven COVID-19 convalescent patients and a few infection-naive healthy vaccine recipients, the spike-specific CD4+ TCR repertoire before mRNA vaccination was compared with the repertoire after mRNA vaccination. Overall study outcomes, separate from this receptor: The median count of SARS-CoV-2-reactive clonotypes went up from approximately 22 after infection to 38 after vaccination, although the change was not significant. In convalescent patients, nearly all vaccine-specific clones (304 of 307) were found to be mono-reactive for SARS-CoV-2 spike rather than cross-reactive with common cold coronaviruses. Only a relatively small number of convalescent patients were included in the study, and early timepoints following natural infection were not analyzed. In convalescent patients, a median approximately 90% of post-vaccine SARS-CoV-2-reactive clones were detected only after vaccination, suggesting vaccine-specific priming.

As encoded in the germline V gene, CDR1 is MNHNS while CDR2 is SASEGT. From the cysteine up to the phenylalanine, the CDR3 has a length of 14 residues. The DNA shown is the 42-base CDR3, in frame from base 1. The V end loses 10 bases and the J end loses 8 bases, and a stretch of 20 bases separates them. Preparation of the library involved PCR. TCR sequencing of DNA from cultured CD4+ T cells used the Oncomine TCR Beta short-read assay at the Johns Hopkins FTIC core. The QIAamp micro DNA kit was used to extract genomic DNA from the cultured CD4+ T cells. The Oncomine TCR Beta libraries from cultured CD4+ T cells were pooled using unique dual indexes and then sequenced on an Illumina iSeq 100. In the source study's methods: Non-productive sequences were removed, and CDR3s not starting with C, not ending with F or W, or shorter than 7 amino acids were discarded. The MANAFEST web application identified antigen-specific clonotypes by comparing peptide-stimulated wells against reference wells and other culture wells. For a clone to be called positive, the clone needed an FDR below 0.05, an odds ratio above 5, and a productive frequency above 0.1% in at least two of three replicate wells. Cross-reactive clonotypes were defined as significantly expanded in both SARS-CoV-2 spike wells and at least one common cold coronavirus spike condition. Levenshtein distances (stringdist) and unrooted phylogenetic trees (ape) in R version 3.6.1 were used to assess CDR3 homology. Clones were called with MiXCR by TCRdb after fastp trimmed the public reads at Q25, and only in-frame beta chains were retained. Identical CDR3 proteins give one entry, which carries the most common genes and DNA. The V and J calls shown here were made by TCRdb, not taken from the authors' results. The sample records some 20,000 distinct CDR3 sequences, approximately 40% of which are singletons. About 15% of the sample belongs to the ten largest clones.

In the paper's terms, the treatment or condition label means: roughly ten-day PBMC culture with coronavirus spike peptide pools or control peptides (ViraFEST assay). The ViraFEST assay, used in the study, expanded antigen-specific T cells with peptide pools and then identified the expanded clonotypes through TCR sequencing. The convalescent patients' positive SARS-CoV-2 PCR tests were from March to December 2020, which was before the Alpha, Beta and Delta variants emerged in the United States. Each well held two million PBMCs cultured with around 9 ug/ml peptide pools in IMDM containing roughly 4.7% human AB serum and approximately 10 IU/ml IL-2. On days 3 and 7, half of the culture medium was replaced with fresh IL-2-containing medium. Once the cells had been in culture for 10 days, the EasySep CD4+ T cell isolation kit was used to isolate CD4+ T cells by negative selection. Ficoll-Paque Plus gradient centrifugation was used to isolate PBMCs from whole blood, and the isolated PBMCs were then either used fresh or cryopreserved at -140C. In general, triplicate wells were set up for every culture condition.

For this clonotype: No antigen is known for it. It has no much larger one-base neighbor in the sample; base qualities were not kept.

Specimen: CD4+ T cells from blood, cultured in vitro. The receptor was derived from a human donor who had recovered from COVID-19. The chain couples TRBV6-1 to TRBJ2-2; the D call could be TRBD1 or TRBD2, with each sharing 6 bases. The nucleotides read TGTGCCATAGGGGGGACGGTTATAAGGGGGGAGCTGTTTTTT. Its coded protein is CAIGGTVIRGELFF.